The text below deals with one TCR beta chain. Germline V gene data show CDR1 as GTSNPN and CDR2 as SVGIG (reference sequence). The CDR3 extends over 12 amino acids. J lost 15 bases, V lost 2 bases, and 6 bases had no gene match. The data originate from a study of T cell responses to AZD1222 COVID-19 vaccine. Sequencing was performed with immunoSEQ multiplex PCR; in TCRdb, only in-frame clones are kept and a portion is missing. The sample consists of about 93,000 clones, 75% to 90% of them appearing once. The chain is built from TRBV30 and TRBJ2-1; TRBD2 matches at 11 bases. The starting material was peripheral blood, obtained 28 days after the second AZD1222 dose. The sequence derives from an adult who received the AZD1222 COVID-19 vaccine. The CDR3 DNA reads TGTGCCTGGAGTAATAGCGGGAGGGCACTGTTCTTC. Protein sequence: CAWSNSGRALFF.